This T cell receptor (beta chain) was captured in a study of cytomegalovirus exposure and HLA in healthy donors. Notes on the study in general: Researchers counted around 180 TCR beta chains as cytomegalovirus-associated. A later examination showed that TCR association rates differed by HLA locus, with DRB1 most and HLA-C fewest.

The PCR contained 60 Vbeta and 13 Jbeta primers. Sequencing was performed with immunoSEQ multiplex PCR; in TCRdb, only in-frame clones are kept and a portion is missing. This sample yields about 180,000 clones, of which about 82% are seen a single time; under 2% belongs to the top ten. A remark on this clone: Its antigen is undetermined.

Deletions cut 6 bases from V and 4 bases from J, with 13 bases between. Germline loops: CDR1 MNHNS, CDR2 SASEGT. This CDR3 is 14 amino acids long. The sequence came from a woman aged 25 to 45 in good health and CMV-seronegative. V gene TRBV6-1 combines with J gene TRBJ1-5; weak D call: TRBD1 (5 bases). Specimen: PBMCs. CDR3 in DNA: TGTGCCAGCAGCCCAACCGGGGGGAATCAGCCCCAGCATTTT. This codes for CASSPTGGNQPQHF.